This passage covers 30 T cell receptor beta chains from one sample sequenced in a study of T cells in Graves' hyperthyroidism and ophthalmopathy. RNA transcripts were the template for amplifying TCR beta CDR3 regions. The HTBI set primed first-round TCR CDR3 RT-PCR. Each CDR3 protein is one row after TCRdb ran MiXCR on the multiplex PCR reads. The sample includes roughly 530,000 distinct CDR3 sequences, about a sixth of them seen just once. What was sequenced was blood. These receptors all come from a woman between 18 and 29 years old with Graves' ophthalmopathy.

The rearrangement links TRBV2 to TRBJ1-3, with D maybe TRBD1 (5 bases). This CDR3 contains 16 residues. Germline V lookup: CDR1 SNHLY, CDR2 FYNNEI. Trimming shortened V by 2 bases and J by 1 base, and 12 bases separated the two germline ends. The CDR3 DNA follows: TGTGCCAGCAGTGAATTTCGGGGCGGATCTGGAAACACCATATATTTT. Translating gives CASSEFRGGSGNTIYF. Based on the CDR3 plus reference TRBV2 and TRBJ1-3, the full variable domain is EPEVTQTPSHQVTQMGQEVILRCVPISNHLYFYWYRQILGQKVEFLVSFYNNEISEKSEIFDDQFSVERPDGSNFTLKIRSTKLEDSAMYFCASSEFRGGSGNTIYFGEGSWLTVV.

In this sample, this clonotype turned up many times. The V gene is TRBV5-1, the J gene TRBJ2-2, with 9 bases fitting TRBD2. V lost 7 bases, J lost 0 bases, and 10 bases stayed unmatched. CDR1 is SGHRS, CDR2 YFSETQ, per germline. The CDR3 is 17 amino acids. CDR3 bases: TGCGCCAGCGCGCCGGCGGGAGGGTCGACGAACACCGGGGAGCTGTTTTTT. Its protein is CASAPAGGSTNTGELFF. Complete variable domain (other parts from reference TRBV5-1 and TRBJ2-2): KAGVTQTPRYLIKTRGQQVTLSCSPISGHRSVSWYQQTPGQGLQFLFEYFSETQRNKGNFPGRFSGRQFSNSRSEMNVSTLELGDSALYLCASAPAGGSTNTGELFFGEGSRLTVL.

This chain joins TRBV7-2 and TRBJ2-5, with D tentatively TRBD2 (6 bases). The CDR3 is 15 residues long. Germline lookup yields CDR1 SGHTA and CDR2 FQGNSA. The V end lost 1 base, the J end lost 4 bases, and 13 bases lay between the germline ends. The CDR3 sequence: CASSLVGRIAETQYF. The CDR3 DNA is TGTGCCAGCAGCTTAGTCGGGAGAATTGCAGAGACCCAGTACTTC.

The J gene is TRBJ2-1, the V gene TRBV5-8; D is undetermined. Deletions cut 0 bases from V and 7 bases from J, with 14 bases between. Germline lookup yields CDR1 SGHTS and CDR2 YDEGEE. This CDR3 is 15 amino acids long. CDR3 region: CASSLANLGANEQFF. DNA of the CDR3: TGTGCCAGCAGCTTGGCCAATCTCGGAGCGAATGAGCAGTTCTTC.

The genes are TRBV27 and TRBJ2-1, with TRBD2 matching over 12 bases. The CDR3 covers 15 residues. After removal of 10 bases from V and 8 bases from J, the junction contained 12 bases not matched to a gene. In germline, CDR1 is MNHEY, CDR2 SMNVEV (reference sequence). CDR3 sequence: CATFPSSGGAYEQFF. CDR3 coding DNA: TGTGCCACCTTTCCATCTAGCGGGGGGGCATATGAGCAGTTCTTC.

This clonotype appeared a few times. The chain couples TRBV20-1 to TRBJ2-1, with D perhaps assigned TRBD1 or TRBD2 (5 bases each). The V end was cut by 5 bases, the J end by 5 bases, with 19 bases between. CDR1 DFQATT and CDR2 SNEGSKA come from the germline V gene (reference sequence). CDR3 size: 15 residues. The CDR3 region has the DNA TGCAGTGCTGGAGCTGGGACCTCGATCCACAATGAGCAGTTCTTC. Its translation is CSAGAGTSIHNEQFF.

J is TRBJ1-6 and V is TRBV20-1, with TRBD1 as a possible D gene (6 bases). The CDR3 totals 13 residues. In germline, CDR1 is DFQATT, CDR2 SNEGSKA (reference sequence). V dropped 6 bases and J dropped 7 bases, with 13 bases sitting between them. The CDR3 protein is CSASKGQNSPLHF. CDR3 DNA: TGCAGTGCCTCGAAGGGACAAAATTCACCCCTCCACTTT.

At least ten counts were recorded for this clonotype. The chain has TRBV2 and TRBJ1-1, with D perhaps matching TRBD1 (6 bases). V was cut by 1 base and J by 5 bases, with 20 bases left in between. The length of the CDR3 is 17 residues. Germline assignment: CDR1 SNHLY and CDR2 FYNNEI. The CDR3 is CASSEVQTGSTVTEAFF. For the CDR3, the DNA is TGTGCCAGCAGTGAAGTTCAAACAGGGTCCACAGTTACTGAAGCTTTCTTT.

This clonotype has a handful of counts. The chain links TRBV6-1 to TRBJ1-2; D may be TRBD1 (6 bases). This CDR3 comprises 14 residues. Germline CDR1 is MNHNS and CDR2 is SASEGT. With 4 bases removed from V and 4 bases from J, the gap between germline ends came to 13 bases. Here the CDR3 DNA reads TGTGCCAGCAGTGCAATGGTGGGGGCCTATGGCTACACCTTC. Encoded protein: CASSAMVGAYGYTF.

This clonotype was detected ten times or more. The rearrangement uses TRBV10-3 and TRBJ2-1; a possible D gene is TRBD2 (6 bases). The germline CDR1 and CDR2 sequences are ENHRY and SYGVKD. This CDR3 spans 15 amino acids. V gave up 2 bases and J gave up 4 bases, with 12 bases separating them. The DNA for the CDR3 is TGTGCCATCAGTGAGCGCGTTAGCGGATACAATGAGCAGTTCTTC. Translating gives CAISERVSGYNEQFF.

This clonotype was counted at least ten times. The genes are TRBV30 and TRBJ1-2, with 9 bases matching TRBD1. Germline CDR1 and CDR2: GTSNPN and SVGIG (reference sequence). Trimming took 5 bases from V and 6 from J; bases not matched to a gene: 7. The CDR3 sequence is 13 residues long. The CDR3 DNA follows: TGTGCCTGGGCGGACAGGGGAATGAATGGCTACACCTTC. It yields the protein CAWADRGMNGYTF.

Ten or more counts support this clonotype. The chain links TRBV3-1 to TRBJ2-1; D remains unclear. Germline CDR1 is LGHDT and CDR2 is YNNKEL (reference sequence). V lost 0 bases and J 8 bases, leaving 5 bases between the germline ends. The CDR3 consists of 12 residues. The CDR3 loop is CASSQDWHEQFF. Written as DNA, the CDR3 is TGTGCCAGCAGCCAAGACTGGCATGAGCAGTTCTTC.

The chain recombines TRBV7-3 with TRBJ2-5; D uncertain. The CDR3 totals 16 residues. Trimming left V 5 bases short and J 2 bases short, with 18 bases between. Germline assignment: CDR1 SGHTA and CDR2 FQGTGA. The CDR3 DNA follows: TGTGCCAGCAGCCCCCGACGGATGCCCGGGCAAGAGACCCAGTACTTC. It specifies CASSPRRMPGQETQYF. The whole variable domain, filled in from reference TRBV7-3 and TRBJ2-5, reads GAGVSQTPSNKVTEKGKYVELRCDPISGHTALYWYRQSLGQGPEFLIYFQGTGAADDSGLPNDRFFAVRPEGSVSTLKIQRTERGDSAVYLCASSPRRMPGQETQYFGPGTRLLVL.

This clonotype was counted ten times or more. The chain carries TRBV7-9 and TRBJ2-7; D not certain. V was shortened by 6 bases and J by 2 bases, with 8 bases between the two germline ends. Germline V CDR1 and CDR2: SEHNR, FQNEAQ (reference sequence). The CDR3 consists of 12 residues. This CDR3 is CASSPSTYEQYF. CDR3 sequence (DNA): TGTGCCAGCAGTCCAAGTACCTACGAGCAGTACTTC.

Only a few counts were recorded for this clonotype. The CDR3: CSVAEPSGYTF. CDR3 bases: TGCAGCGTTGCGGAACCTTCTGGCTACACCTTC. The chain has TRBV29-1 and TRBJ1-2; D ambiguous. The germline V gene encodes CDR1 SQVTM and CDR2 ANQGSEA. The CDR3 is 11 amino acids. Trimming cost V 4 bases and J 7 bases, with 10 bases left between them.

This clonotype has just a few counts. V gene TRBV7-9 combines with J gene TRBJ2-7; D is unclear. V lost 4 bases and J lost 2, with 12 bases in between. CDR3 length: 14 residues. Germline V gene data show CDR1 as SEHNR and CDR2 as FQNEAQ (reference sequence). The CDR3 is CASSSLVGTYEQYF. The DNA of the CDR3 is TGTGCCAGCAGCTCCCTGGTGGGAACCTACGAGCAGTACTTC.

The gene calls are TRBV7-2 and TRBJ2-5, with 14 nucleotides matching TRBD2. CDR3 length equals 17 residues. The germline gives CDR1 SGHTA, CDR2 FQGNSA. V lost 2 bases and J lost 2; bases outside the gene matches: 4. CDR3 residues: CASSLKGLAGEQETQYF. CDR3 in DNA: TGTGCCAGCAGCTTAAAGGGACTAGCGGGAGAACAAGAGACCCAGTACTTC.

This clonotype was seen ten or more times. This chain uses TRBV6-2 or TRBV6-3 with TRBJ2-7, with D possibly matching TRBD2 (5 bases). The germline V and J ends were trimmed by 2 bases and 4 bases, with 12 bases remaining between them. Germline V gene sequence: CDR1 MNHEY, CDR2 SVGEGT. The CDR3 length is 14 residues. CDR3 DNA sequence: TGTGCCAGCAGTTACCAGGCGGGCCGTTACGAGCAGTACTTC. Translation gives CASSYQAGRYEQYF.

CDR3 protein: CASSPSRGTFSNTIYF. The CDR3 DNA reads as TGTGCCAGCTCACCATCTCGGGGCACTTTTTCAAACACCATATATTTT. The chain has TRBV18 and TRBJ1-3; perhaps TRBD1 as D (5 bases). CDR3 length: 16 residues. The V gene's germline CDR1 is KGHSH and CDR2 LQKENI. Trimming removed 2 bases at V and 6 bases at J, with 17 bases between.

This clonotype was observed many times. The chain's CDR3 is CASSTGADTQYF. CDR3 bases: TGTGCCAGCAGCACAGGGGCGGATACGCAGTATTTT. This chain links TRBV7-3 with TRBJ2-3; 7 bases fit TRBD1. The CDR3 loop spans 12 amino acids. Germline CDR1 SGHTA, CDR2 FQGTGA. V shed 5 bases and J 6 bases; nucleotides not matched to a gene: 2.

This clonotype was observed a handful of times. The CDR3 DNA is TGTGCCAGCAGCCCTAACCCCACCACAGATACGCAGTATTTT. Translating gives CASSPNPTTDTQYF. The chain links TRBV9 to TRBJ2-3; D uncertain. V lost 4 bases and J 2 bases, leaving 11 bases between the germline ends. This CDR3 has 14 residues. Germline lookup yields CDR1 SGDLS and CDR2 YYNGEE.

This clonotype was seen ten or more times. The chain carries TRBV20-1 and TRBJ2-1, with 11 bases lining up with TRBD2. Trimming removed 3 bases from V and 5 bases from J; junction bases left unmatched: 3. Germline V gene lookup returns CDR1 DFQATT and CDR2 SNEGSKA (reference sequence). This CDR3 contains 14 residues. The CDR3 DNA reads as TGCAGTGCTAGCACTAGCGGGAGTCACAATGAGCAGTTCTTC. This sequence encodes CSASTSGSHNEQFF.

This clonotype was detected ten times or more. The rearrangement links TRBV19 to TRBJ1-1; D is unclear. Trimming took off 10 bases at V and 8 bases at J, with 14 bases between the two ends. Germline V gives CDR1 LNHDA, CDR2 SQIVND (reference sequence). The CDR3 sequence is 11 residues long. The CDR3 DNA reads TGTGCCACCCAGGATGCGAGAGAAGCTTTCTTT. Its translation is CATQDAREAFF.

This clonotype came up many times. The chain has TRBV20-1 and TRBJ1-2; possible D gene TRBD1, 5 bases. This CDR3 region has 13 residues. Trimming cost V 6 bases and J 0 bases, with 11 bases left between them. Germline V gene sequence: CDR1 DFQATT, CDR2 SNEGSKA (reference sequence). The CDR3 is CSAPRGTNYGYTF. The DNA of the CDR3 is TGCAGTGCCCCGAGGGGTACTAACTATGGCTACACCTTC.

This clonotype came up many times. The chain employs TRBV28 and TRBJ2-3; D remains unclear. The CDR3 sequence is 14 residues long. Trimming took 2 bases from V and 3 from J, leaving 9 bases between them. Germline loops: CDR1 MDHEN, CDR2 SYDVKM. The CDR3 DNA is TGTGCCAGCAGTTTAATGTCAGAAACAGATACGCAGTATTTT. Amino acid sequence: CASSLMSETDTQYF.

This clonotype has at least ten counts. The rearrangement uses TRBV11-2 and TRBJ1-2, with D tentatively TRBD1 (6 bases). The CDR3 has 14 amino acids. The germline V gene encodes CDR1 SGHAT and CDR2 FQNNGV. The V gene lost 3 bases and the J gene lost 3 bases, with 11 bases spanning the gap. CDR3 in amino acids: CASSLYREDYGYTF. The DNA for the CDR3 is TGTGCCAGCAGCTTGTACAGGGAAGACTATGGCTACACCTTC. The full variable domain, in which reference TRBV11-2 and TRBJ1-2 provide the parts outside the CDR3, is EAGVAQSPRYKIIEKRQSVAFWCNPISGHATLYWYQQILGQGPKLLIQFQNNGVVDDSQLPKDRFSAERLKGVDSTLKIQPAKLEDSAVYLCASSLYREDYGYTFGSGTRLTVV.

This clonotype was seen a handful of times. J is TRBJ2-7 and V is TRBV6-1; TRBD2 matches at 10 bases. This CDR3 has 15 residues. Trimming removed 6 bases from V and 0 bases from J; junction bases left unmatched: 5. The germline gives CDR1 MNHNS, CDR2 SASEGT. The CDR3 sequence is CASRVSGRNSYEQYF. For the CDR3, the DNA is TGTGCCAGCAGGGTTAGCGGGAGGAACTCCTACGAGCAGTACTTC.

This rearrangement joins TRBV29-1 to TRBJ2-7; D is undetermined. The CDR3 contains 14 residues. Trimming removed 4 bases at V and 0 bases at J, with 13 bases between. Germline CDR1 and CDR2: SQVTM and ANQGSEA. Written as DNA, the CDR3 is TGCAGCGTTGTGTATCCCCCCAGCTCCTACGAGCAGTACTTC. It encodes CSVVYPPSSYEQYF.

The chain employs TRBV9 and TRBJ2-7, with D uncertain. Trimming took off 2 bases at V and 6 bases at J, with 12 bases between the two ends. CDR1 and CDR2 from the germline V gene are SGDLS and YYNGEE. The CDR3 runs to 13 residues. This CDR3 reads CASSVDAPGEQYF. The CDR3 nucleotides are TGTGCCAGCAGCGTGGACGCGCCGGGCGAGCAGTACTTC.

With regard to this clonotype: One base away lies a much larger clone, so this may be a sequencing read error. The chain employs TRBV20-1 and TRBJ1-5, with D possibly being TRBD1 (5 bases). The CDR3 is 12 amino acids. Trimming shortened V by 3 bases and J by 8 bases, and 11 bases separated the two germline ends. The germline V gene encodes CDR1 DFQATT and CDR2 SNEGSKA (reference sequence). CDR3 sequence reads: CSARSRGEPQHF. In nucleotides, the CDR3 is TGCAGTGCTAGGAGTAGGGGCGAGCCCCAGCATTTT.